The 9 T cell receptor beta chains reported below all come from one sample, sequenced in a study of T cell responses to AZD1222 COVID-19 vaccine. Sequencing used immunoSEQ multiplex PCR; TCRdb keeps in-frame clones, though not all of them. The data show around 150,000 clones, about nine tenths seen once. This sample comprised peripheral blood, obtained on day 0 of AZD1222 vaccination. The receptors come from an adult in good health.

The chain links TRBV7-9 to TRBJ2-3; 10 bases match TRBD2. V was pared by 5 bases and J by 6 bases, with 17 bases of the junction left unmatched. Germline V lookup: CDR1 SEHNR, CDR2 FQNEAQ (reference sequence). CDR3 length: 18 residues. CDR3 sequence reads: CASSALAGVTQFGDTQYF. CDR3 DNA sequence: TGTGCCAGCAGCGCCCTAGCGGGGGTCACACAATTTGGGGATACGCAGTATTTT.

The CDR3 sequence: CASSIDGNTEAFF. The CDR3 DNA reads as TGTGCCAGTAGTATTGATGGGAACACTGAAGCTTTCTTT. The chain joins TRBV19 to TRBJ1-1; D ambiguous. CDR3 length: 13 residues. The germline V gene encodes CDR1 LNHDA and CDR2 SQIVND (reference sequence). Trimming cost V 3 bases and J 1 base, with 6 bases left between them.

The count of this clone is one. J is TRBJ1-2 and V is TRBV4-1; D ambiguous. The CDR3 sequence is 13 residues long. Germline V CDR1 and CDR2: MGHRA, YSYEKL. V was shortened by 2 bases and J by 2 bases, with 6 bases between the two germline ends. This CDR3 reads CASSQLRNYGYTF. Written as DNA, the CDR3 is TGCGCCAGCAGCCAATTGAGAAACTATGGCTACACCTTC.

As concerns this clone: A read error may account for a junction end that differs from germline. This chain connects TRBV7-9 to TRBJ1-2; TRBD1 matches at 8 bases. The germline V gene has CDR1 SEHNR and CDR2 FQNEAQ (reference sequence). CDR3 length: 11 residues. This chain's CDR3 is CASSLDRESAF. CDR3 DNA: TGTGCCAGCAGCTTGGACAGGGAGAGCGCCTTC.

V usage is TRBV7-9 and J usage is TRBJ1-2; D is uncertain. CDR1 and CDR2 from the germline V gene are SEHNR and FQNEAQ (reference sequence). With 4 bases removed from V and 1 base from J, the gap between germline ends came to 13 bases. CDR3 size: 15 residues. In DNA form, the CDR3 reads TGTGCCAGCAGCTACCGAATAGGTGTTAACTATGGCTACACCTTC. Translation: CASSYRIGVNYGYTF.

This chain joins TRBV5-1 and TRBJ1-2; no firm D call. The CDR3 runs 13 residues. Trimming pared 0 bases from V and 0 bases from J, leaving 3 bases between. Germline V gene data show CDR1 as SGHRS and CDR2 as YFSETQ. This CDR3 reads CASSLVPNYGYTF. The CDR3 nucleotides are TGCGCCAGCAGCTTGGTCCCTAACTATGGCTACACCTTC.

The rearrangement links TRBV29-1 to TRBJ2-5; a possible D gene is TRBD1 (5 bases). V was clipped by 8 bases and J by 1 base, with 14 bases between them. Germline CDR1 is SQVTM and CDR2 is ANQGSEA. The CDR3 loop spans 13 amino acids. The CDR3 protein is CSKGQGLQETQYF. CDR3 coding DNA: TGCAGCAAAGGACAAGGCCTCCAAGAGACCCAGTACTTC.

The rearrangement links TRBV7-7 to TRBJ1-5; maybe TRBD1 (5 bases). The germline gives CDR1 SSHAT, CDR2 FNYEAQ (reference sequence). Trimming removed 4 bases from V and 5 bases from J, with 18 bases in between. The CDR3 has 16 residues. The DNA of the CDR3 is TGTGCCAGCAGCTCATTTACTCAGGGAACCCATCAGCCCCAGCATTTT. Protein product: CASSSFTQGTHQPQHF. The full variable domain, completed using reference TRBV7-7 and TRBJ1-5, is GAGVSQSPRYKVTKRGQDVTLRCDPISSHATLYWYQQALGQGPEFLTYFNYEAQPDKSGLPSDRFSAERPEGSISTLTIQRTEQRDSAMYRCASSSFTQGTHQPQHFGDGTRLSIL.

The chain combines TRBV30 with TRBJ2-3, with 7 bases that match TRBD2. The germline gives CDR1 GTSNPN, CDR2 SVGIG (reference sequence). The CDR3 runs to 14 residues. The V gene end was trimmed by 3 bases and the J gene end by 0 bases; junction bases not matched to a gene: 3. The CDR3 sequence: CAWRLAASTDTQYF. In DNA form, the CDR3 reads TGTGCCTGGAGGCTAGCGGCTAGCACAGATACGCAGTATTTT. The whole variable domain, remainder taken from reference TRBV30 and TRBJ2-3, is SQTIHQWPATLVQPVGSPLSLECTVEGTSNPNLYWYRQAAGRGLQLLFYSVGIGQISSEVPQNLSASRPQDRQFILSSKKLLLSDSGFYLCAWRLAASTDTQYFGPGTRLTVL.